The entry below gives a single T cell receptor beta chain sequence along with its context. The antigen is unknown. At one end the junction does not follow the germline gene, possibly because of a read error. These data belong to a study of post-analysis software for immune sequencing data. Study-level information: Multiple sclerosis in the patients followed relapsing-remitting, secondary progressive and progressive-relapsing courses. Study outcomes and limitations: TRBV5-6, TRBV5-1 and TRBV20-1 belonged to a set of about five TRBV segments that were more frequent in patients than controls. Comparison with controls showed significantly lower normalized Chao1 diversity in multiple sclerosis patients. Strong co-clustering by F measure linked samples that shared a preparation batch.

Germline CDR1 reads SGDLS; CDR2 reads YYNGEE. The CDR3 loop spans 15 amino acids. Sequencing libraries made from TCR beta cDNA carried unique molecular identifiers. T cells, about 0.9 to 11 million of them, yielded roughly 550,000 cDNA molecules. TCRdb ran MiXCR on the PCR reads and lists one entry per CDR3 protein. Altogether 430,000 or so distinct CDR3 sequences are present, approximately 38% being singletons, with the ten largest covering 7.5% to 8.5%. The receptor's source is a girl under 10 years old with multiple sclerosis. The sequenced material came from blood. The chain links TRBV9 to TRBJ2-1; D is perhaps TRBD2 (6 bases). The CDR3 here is CASSVRESSHNEQFF. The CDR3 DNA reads TGTGCCAGCAGCGTGCGGGAAAGCTCCCACAATGAGCAGTTCTTC.